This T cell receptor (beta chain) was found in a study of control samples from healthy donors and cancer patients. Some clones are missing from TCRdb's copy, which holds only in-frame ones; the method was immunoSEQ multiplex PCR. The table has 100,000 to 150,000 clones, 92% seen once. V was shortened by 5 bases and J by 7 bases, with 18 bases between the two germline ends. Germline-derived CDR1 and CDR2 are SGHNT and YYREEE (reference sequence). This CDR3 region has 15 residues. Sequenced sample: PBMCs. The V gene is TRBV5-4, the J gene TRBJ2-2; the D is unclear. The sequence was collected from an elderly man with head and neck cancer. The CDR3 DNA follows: TGTGCCAGCAGGCCCTCACGCGACTCCGACGGGGAGCTGTTTTTT. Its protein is CASRPSRDSDGELFF.